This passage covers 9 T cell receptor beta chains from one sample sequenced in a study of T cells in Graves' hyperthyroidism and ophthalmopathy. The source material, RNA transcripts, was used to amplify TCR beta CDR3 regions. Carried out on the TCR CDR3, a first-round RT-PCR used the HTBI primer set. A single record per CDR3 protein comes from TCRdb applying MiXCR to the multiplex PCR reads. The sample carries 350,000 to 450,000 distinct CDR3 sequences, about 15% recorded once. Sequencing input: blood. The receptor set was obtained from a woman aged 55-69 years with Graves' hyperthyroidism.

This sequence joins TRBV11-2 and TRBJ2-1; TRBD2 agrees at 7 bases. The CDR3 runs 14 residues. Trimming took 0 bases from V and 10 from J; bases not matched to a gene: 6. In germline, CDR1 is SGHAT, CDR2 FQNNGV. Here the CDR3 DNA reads TGTGCCAGCAGCTTAGAGGCGGGAGCAGAAGAGCAGTTCTTC. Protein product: CASSLEAGAEEQFF.

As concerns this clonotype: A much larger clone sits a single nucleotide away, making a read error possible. In nucleotides, the CDR3 is TGTGCCAGCAGCCCCCAAGCGGGAGTCGCCTACGAGCAGTACTTC. The encoded protein is CASSPQAGVAYEQYF. The chain couples TRBV7-2 to TRBJ2-7; 8 nucleotides match TRBD2. V trimming: 5 bases; J trimming: 2 bases; junction bases outside the gene matches: 8. CDR3 length: 15 residues. CDR1 SGHTA and CDR2 FQGNSA come from the germline V gene. The whole variable domain, remainder taken from reference TRBV7-2 and TRBJ2-7, is GAGVSQSPSNKVTEKGKDVELRCDPISGHTALYWYRQSLGQGLEFLIYFQGNSAPDKSGLPSDRFSAERTGGSVSTLTIQRTQQEDSAVYLCASSPQAGVAYEQYFGPGTRLTVT.

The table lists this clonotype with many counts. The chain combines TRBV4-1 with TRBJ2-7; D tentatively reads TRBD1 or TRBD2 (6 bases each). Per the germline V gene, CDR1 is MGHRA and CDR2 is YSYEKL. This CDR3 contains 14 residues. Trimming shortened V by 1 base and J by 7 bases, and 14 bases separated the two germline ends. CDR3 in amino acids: CASSQVGGRGEQYF. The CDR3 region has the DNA TGCGCCAGCAGCCAAGTTGGGGGGCGTGGGGAGCAGTACTTC.

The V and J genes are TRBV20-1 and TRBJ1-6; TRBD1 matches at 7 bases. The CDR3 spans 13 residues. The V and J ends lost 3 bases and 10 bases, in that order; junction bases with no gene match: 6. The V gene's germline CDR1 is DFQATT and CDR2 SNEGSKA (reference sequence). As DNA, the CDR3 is TGCAGTGCTAGTCCAGGGGGACCGTCACCCCTCCACTTT. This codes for CSASPGGPSPLHF.

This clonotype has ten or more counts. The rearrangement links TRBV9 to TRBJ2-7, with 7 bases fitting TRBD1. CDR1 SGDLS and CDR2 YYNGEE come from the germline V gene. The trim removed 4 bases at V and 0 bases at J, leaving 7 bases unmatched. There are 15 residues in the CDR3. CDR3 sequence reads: CASSKEGQSSYEQYF. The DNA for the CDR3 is TGTGCCAGCAGCAAAGAGGGACAGAGCTCCTACGAGCAGTACTTC. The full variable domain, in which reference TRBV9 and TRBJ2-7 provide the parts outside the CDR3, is DSGVTQTPKHLITATGQRVTLRCSPRSGDLSVYWYQQSLDQGLQFLIQYYNGEERAKGNILERFSAQQFPDLHSELNLSSLELGDSALYFCASSKEGQSSYEQYFGPGTRLTVT.

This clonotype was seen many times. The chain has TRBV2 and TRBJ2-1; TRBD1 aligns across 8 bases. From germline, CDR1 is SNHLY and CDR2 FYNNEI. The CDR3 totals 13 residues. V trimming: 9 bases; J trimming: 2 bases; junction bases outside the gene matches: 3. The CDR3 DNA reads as TGTGCCAGGGGGACAGGTGCCTACAATGAGCAGTTCTTC. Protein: CARGTGAYNEQFF.

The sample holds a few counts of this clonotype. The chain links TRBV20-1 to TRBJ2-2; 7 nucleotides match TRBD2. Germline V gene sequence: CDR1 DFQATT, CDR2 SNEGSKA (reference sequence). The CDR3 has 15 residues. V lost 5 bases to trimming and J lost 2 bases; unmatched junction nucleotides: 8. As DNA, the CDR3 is TGCAGTGCTGGCTTCGCGGGGGACAACACCGGGGAGCTGTTTTTT. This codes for CSAGFAGDNTGELFF.

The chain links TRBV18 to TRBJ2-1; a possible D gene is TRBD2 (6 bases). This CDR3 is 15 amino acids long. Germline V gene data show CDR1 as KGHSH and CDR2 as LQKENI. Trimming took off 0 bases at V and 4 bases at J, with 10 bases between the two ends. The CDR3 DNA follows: TGTGCCAGCTCACCACCGGGACTCAAATACAATGAGCAGTTCTTC. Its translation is CASSPPGLKYNEQFF.

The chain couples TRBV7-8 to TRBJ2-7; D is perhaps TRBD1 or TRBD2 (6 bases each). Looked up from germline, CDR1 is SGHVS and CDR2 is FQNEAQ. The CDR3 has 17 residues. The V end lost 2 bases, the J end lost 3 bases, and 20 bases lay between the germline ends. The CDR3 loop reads CASSLYRLVGGNYEQYF. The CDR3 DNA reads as TGTGCCAGCAGCTTATATCGTCTAGTAGGGGGGAACTACGAGCAGTACTTC.